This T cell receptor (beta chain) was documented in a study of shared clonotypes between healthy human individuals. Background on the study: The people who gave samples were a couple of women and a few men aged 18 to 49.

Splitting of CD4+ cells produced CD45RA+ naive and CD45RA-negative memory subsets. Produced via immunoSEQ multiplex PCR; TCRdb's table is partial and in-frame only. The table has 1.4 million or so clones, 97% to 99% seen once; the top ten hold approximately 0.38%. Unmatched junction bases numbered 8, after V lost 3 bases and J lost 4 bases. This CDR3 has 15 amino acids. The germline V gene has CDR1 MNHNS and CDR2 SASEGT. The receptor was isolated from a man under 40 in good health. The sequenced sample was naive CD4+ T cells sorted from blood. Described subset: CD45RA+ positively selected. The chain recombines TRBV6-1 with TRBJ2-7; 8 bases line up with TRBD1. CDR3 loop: CASSEPGQDDYEQYF. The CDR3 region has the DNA TGTGCCAGCAGTGAGCCGGGACAGGATGATTACGAGCAGTACTTC.